Each of the 13 T cell receptor beta chains below was sequenced from the same sample in a study of human T cells and chemical hapten exposure. TCRdb re-called the RACE reads through MiXCR, storing one row per CDR3 protein. This table has around 300,000 distinct CDR3 sequences, 6% to 8.5% appearing once. Time point given: patch test 1, 2 weeks after DPC sensitization. Treatment meaning: therapeutic diphenylcyclopropenone sensitization with weekly scalp DPC. The specimen was whole blood, collected in connection with sensitization to the hapten diphenylcyclopropenone (DPC). All receptors come from a woman between 18 and 30 years old with alopecia areata. Some clones in this sample may be carry-over from other donors' samples.

This clonotype was picked up a small number of times. V usage is TRBV28 and J usage is TRBJ2-7; D unresolved. The CDR3 consists of 12 residues. Per germline, CDR1 MDHEN and CDR2 SYDVKM. V dropped 5 bases and J dropped 2 bases, with 7 bases sitting between them. Here the CDR3 reads CASSQPAYEQYF. Here the CDR3 DNA reads TGTGCCAGCAGTCAGCCAGCCTACGAGCAGTACTTC.

This clonotype was observed at least ten times. The CDR3: CSVEINGQGLPTYEQYF. CDR3 coding DNA: TGCAGCGTTGAAATTAACGGACAGGGGCTCCCAACCTACGAGCAGTACTTC. The chain combines TRBV29-1 with TRBJ2-7; 9 bases align to TRBD1. CDR3 length: 17 amino acids. Germline V gene sequence: CDR1 SQVTM, CDR2 ANQGSEA. Trimming at V came to 2 bases and at J to 2 bases, leaving 13 bases not matched to a gene.

This clonotype was detected ten times or more. The CDR3 region has the DNA TGCGCCAGCAGAGCCAGAGAGCAAGAGACCCAGTACTTC. Protein product: CASRAREQETQYF. The rearrangement links TRBV10-2 to TRBJ2-5, with unresolved D. Trimming removed 6 bases at V and 2 bases at J, with 10 bases between. Germline lookup yields CDR1 WSHSY and CDR2 SAAADI. This CDR3 contains 13 residues.

This clonotype has just a few counts. This chain joins TRBV7-2 and TRBJ2-3; D call uncertain. V was trimmed by 4 bases and J by 6 bases, leaving 8 bases between them. The CDR3 runs to 12 residues. From germline, CDR1 is SGHTA and CDR2 FQGNSA. CDR3: CASSSYMDTQYF. Here the CDR3 DNA reads TGTGCCAGCAGCTCCTATATGGATACGCAGTATTTT.

This chain joins TRBV7-9 and TRBJ1-6; TRBD1 might be the D (6 bases). The V gene's germline CDR1 is SEHNR and CDR2 FQNEAQ (reference sequence). CDR3 length: 16 residues. With 4 bases removed from V and 5 bases from J, the gap between germline ends came to 15 bases. CDR3 DNA sequence: TGTGCCAGCAGCTCGGCCGGACAGTCTCATAATTCACCCCTCCACTTT. Amino acid sequence: CASSSAGQSHNSPLHF.

In its sample, this clonotype was seen many times. The chain is built from TRBV9 and TRBJ2-1; D uncertain. The V gene lost 0 bases and the J gene lost 8 bases, with 9 bases spanning the gap. Germline loops: CDR1 SGDLS, CDR2 YYNGEE. The CDR3 is 13 amino acids. The CDR3 bases are TGTGCCAGCAGCGTAGTATCGGGCGATGAGCAGTTCTTC. Protein: CASSVVSGDEQFF.

The sample holds many counts of this clonotype. This chain links TRBV6-5 with TRBJ2-1; D may be TRBD1 or TRBD2 (5 bases each). Germline V gene data show CDR1 as MNHEY and CDR2 as SVGAGI. The V end was cut by 6 bases, the J end by 7 bases, with 16 bases between. The CDR3 has 14 amino acids. CDR3 protein: CASSRDGGGNEQFF. CDR3 nucleotide sequence: TGTGCCAGCAGCCGGGACGGAGGAGGAAATGAGCAGTTCTTC.

This clonotype occurred a few times. This chain connects TRBV10-3 to TRBJ1-6; tentatively, D is TRBD1 (5 bases). The CDR3 has 14 amino acids. V lost 11 bases and J lost 11, with 22 bases in between. Germline V gives CDR1 ENHRY, CDR2 SYGVKD. The CDR3 DNA follows: TGTGCCGCCCGGGCCAGGGACCTTGATCCACCCCTCCACTTT. It encodes CAARARDLDPPLHF.

This clonotype was counted between two and nine times. The chain has TRBV5-4 and TRBJ1-2, with 7 bases aligning to TRBD1. The ends lost 0 bases at V and 7 bases at J; junction bases unmatched: 9. There are 15 residues in the CDR3. Germline CDR1 reads SGHNT; CDR2 reads YYREEE (reference sequence). CDR3 in DNA: TGTGCCAGCAGCTTGGATACAGGGGAATTGGGTGGCTACACCTTC. This gives the protein CASSLDTGELGGYTF. Filled out from reference TRBV5-4 and TRBJ1-2, the complete variable domain reads ETGVTQSPTHLIKTRGQQVTLRCSSQSGHNTVSWYQQALGQGPQFIFQYYREEENGRGNFPPRFSGLQFPNYSSELNVNALELDDSALYLCASSLDTGELGGYTFGSGTRLTVV.

The chain employs TRBV12-3 or TRBV12-4 and TRBJ1-2; 7 positions match TRBD1. V gave up 4 bases and J gave up 6 bases; unmatched junction bases: 8. This CDR3 is built from 14 residues. For the CDR3, the DNA is TGTGCCAGCAGTTCTCCATGGACAGGAAATGGCTACACCTTC. Translated, it gives CASSSPWTGNGYTF.

As to this clonotype: At one of its ends the junction is not consistent with the germline gene, which may arise from a read error. The chain employs TRBV28 and TRBJ2-5, with D perhaps TRBD2 (6 bases). Germline V lookup: CDR1 MDHEN, CDR2 SYDVKM. The CDR3 runs to 13 residues. CDR3 DNA: TGTGCCAGCAGTTTAGGCTCACGGGAGAACCAGTACTTC. It yields the protein CASSLGSRENQYF.

This clonotype was seen a handful of times. The chain combines TRBV12-3 or TRBV12-4 with TRBJ1-5; maybe TRBD1 (5 bases). The V end lost 4 bases, the J end lost 4 bases, and 14 bases lay between the germline ends. The CDR3 is 15 residues long. The chain's CDR3 is CASSSLGVSNQPQHF. CDR3 bases: TGTGCCAGCAGTTCTCTGGGGGTCTCAAATCAGCCCCAGCATTTT.

Many counts were recorded for this clonotype. The V and J genes are TRBV10-1 and TRBJ2-7, with D perhaps given as TRBD1 or TRBD2 (5 bases each). CDR3 length: 14 residues. V lost 11 bases and J lost 2, with 19 bases in between. In germline, CDR1 is WNHNN, CDR2 SYGVQD (reference sequence). Written as DNA, the CDR3 is TGCGCCGGAAAACCTCCCGGGACCCCCTACGAGCAGTACTTC. Translation: CAGKPPGTPYEQYF.